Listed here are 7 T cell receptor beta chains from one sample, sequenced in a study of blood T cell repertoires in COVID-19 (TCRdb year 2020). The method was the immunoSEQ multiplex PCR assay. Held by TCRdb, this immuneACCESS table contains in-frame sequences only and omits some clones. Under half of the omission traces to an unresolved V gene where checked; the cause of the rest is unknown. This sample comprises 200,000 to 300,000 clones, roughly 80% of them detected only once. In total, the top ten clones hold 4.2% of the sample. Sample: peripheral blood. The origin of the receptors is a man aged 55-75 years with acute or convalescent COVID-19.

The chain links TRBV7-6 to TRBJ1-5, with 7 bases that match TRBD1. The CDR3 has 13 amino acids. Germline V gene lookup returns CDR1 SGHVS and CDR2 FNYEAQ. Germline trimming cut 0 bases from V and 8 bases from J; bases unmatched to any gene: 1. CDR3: CASSLAQGEPQHF. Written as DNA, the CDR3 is TGTGCCAGCAGCTTAGCGCAGGGGGAGCCCCAGCATTTT.

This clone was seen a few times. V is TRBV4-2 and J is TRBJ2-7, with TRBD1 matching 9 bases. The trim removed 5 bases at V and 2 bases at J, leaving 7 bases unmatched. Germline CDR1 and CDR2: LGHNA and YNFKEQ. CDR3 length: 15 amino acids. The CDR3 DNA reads TGTGCCAGCAGCGGGGCGGGACAGGGACCCTACGAGCAGTACTTC. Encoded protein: CASSGAGQGPYEQYF.

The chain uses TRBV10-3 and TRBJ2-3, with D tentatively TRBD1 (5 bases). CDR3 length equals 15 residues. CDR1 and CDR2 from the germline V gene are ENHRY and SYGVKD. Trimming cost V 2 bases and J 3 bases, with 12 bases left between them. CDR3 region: CAISERQGLTDTQYF. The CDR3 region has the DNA TGTGCCATCAGTGAGAGGCAGGGCCTAACAGATACGCAGTATTTT.

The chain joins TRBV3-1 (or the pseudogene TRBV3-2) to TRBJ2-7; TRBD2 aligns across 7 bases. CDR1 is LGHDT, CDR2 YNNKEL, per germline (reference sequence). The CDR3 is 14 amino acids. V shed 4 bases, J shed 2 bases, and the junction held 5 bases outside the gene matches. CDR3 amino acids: CASSRASGTYEQYF. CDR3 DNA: TGTGCCAGCAGCCGGGCTAGCGGTACCTACGAGCAGTACTTC.

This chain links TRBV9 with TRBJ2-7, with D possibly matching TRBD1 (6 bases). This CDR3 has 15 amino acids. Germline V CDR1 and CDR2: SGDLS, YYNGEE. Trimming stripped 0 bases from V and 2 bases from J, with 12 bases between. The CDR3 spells CASSVDGTPAYEQYF. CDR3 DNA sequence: TGTGCCAGCAGCGTAGATGGGACACCCGCCTACGAGCAGTACTTC.

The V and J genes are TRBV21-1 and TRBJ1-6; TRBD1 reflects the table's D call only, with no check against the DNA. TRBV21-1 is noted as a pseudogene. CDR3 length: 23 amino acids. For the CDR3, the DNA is TGTGCCAGCAGCACCGCCGGGACAGGGCCCAAAAGGAAGGCTACCATCTATAATTCACCCCTCCACTTT. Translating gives CASSTAGTGPKRKATIYNSPLHF.

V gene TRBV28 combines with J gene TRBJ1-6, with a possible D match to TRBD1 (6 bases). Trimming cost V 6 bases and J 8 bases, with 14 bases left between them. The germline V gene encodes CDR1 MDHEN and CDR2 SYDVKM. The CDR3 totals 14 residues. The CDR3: CASSTGTMDSPLHF. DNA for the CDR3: TGTGCCAGCAGCACCGGGACAATGGATTCACCCCTCCACTTT.